This record covers a single T cell receptor beta chain. Its cognate antigen is unknown. Points from the study as a whole: The larger cohort examined one V-J beta rearrangement, not whole repertoires. Tumor-infiltrating Treg TCR alpha and beta sequences overlapped most with tumor naive CD4+ T cells, then blood naive.

After constant-region reverse-primer amplification, full-length variable regions underwent semi-nested PCR with Nested Universal Primer A. MiXCR, run by TCRdb on the 5' RACE reads, gives a single entry per CDR3 protein. This sample has about 54,000 distinct CDR3 sequences, with approximately 17% found just once. The CDR3 contains 16 residues. The germline V gene has CDR1 SGHRS and CDR2 YFSETQ. The V and J ends lost 0 bases and 4 bases respectively, with 16 bases between them. CD25-based Treg depletion was applied to purified naive CD4+ T cells. Source material: naive CD4+ T cells sorted from blood. Subset described: naive CD4+ T cells, CD4+CD45RA+CD25-. This receptor was obtained from a female donor with breast cancer. This chain connects TRBV5-1 to TRBJ2-5; perhaps D is TRBD1 or TRBD2 (5 bases each). The CDR3 reads CASSLGGVSGGETQYF. In DNA, the CDR3 is TGCGCCAGCAGCTTGGGAGGGGTTTCGGGCGGAGAGACCCAGTACTTC.